This entry describes one TCR beta chain. This clone was seen only once. Its antigen is still unknown. The input lacks base qualities; no much larger clone sits a single base away. For sequencing of the TCRbeta CDR3 region, genomic DNA was extracted from the sorted cells. The immunoSEQ Assay was used for sequencing of TCRbeta CDR3 regions. TCRdb's version of the immuneACCESS table is confined to in-frame rearrangements and falls short of the full clone set. An unresolved V gene accounts for under half of the shortfall where checked; the remainder is of unknown origin. The sample records tens of thousands of clones, approximately 90% of which are singletons. The ten largest clones take up roughly 25% of the sample. The V end loses 2 bases and the J end loses 7 bases, and a stretch of 9 bases separates them. Its CDR3 holds 13 amino acids, cysteine through phenylalanine. Only CDR3 DNA is held: 39 bases, read in frame from base 1. CDR1 MNHEY and CDR2 SVGAGI are derived from the germline V gene.

The data originate from a study of OX40 agonist ivuxolimab in advanced cancers. About the investigation overall: The costimulatory receptor OX40 (CD134) was targeted by ivuxolimab, a fully human IgG2 agonistic monoclonal antibody. Intravenous ivuxolimab was administered to patients every 2 weeks at six dose levels: 0.01, 0.1, 0.3, 1.5, 3 and 10 mg/kg. Of the roughly 54 patients in dose escalation, about 20 had hepatocellular carcinoma, approximately 15 had melanoma, 9 had renal cell carcinoma and 9 had head and neck cancer. In the dose-escalation cohort, approximately 80% of patients were male, and the mean age was 60 years with a range of roughly 23 to 79. Prior anti-PD-1, anti-PD-L1 or anti-CTLA-4 therapy was permitted, and about 40% of dose-escalation patients had received checkpoint inhibitors. Partial responses occurred in three dose-escalation patients, of whom one had hepatocellular carcinoma and two had cutaneous melanoma. The purpose of peripheral TCRbeta sequencing was to test whether ivuxolimab changed TCR sequence diversity and led to clonal T-cell expansion. The paper covers the monotherapy dose-escalation part of the phase I ivuxolimab trial, which included N ≈ 57 patients. What the study reported, not specific to this receptor: The antigen specificity of the peripheral T cells that underwent clonal expansion was not determined. After ivuxolimab, CD8+ T cells had more expanded clones than CD4+ T cells on average. At doses of 0.1 to 3.0 mg/kg, clonal expansion of both CD4+ and CD8+ blood T cells was observed from baseline to week 6. Low levels of normalized T-cell clonal expansion were also seen in some patients who did not respond. In partial responders in the 0.1-3.0 mg/kg groups, normalized peripheral clonal expansion was found to be among the lowest, especially among CD8+ T cells.

Patients with autoimmune disease history or receiving systemic immunosuppression were excluded from the trial. Peripheral blood for TCR sequencing was drawn from every dose cohort at baseline, at cycle 4 day 1 and at cycle 7 day 1. The samples were drawn from a first-in-human, open-label, multicenter phase I dose-escalation trial of ivuxolimab. The trial enrolled adults with locally advanced or metastatic head and neck squamous cell, hepatocellular, melanoma or renal cell carcinoma. Before TCR sequencing, CD4+ T cells and CD8+ T cells from peripheral blood were sorted into separate populations. This material consisted of CD4+ or CD8+ T cells sorted from blood, taken in a trial of the OX40 agonist ivuxolimab. The chain was built from TRBV6-5 and TRBJ2-1; perhaps TRBD2 is the D gene, with 5 bases matching. The sequence was obtained from an adult with an advanced solid tumor such as melanoma, head and neck, liver or kidney cancer. The CDR3 loop reads CASSYRDFNEQFF. The nucleotide sequence is TGTGCCAGCAGTTACCGGGATTTTAATGAGCAGTTCTTC.